A single sample is the source of the 22 T cell receptor beta chains below, sequenced in a study of blood T cell repertoires in COVID-19. Sequencing used immunoSEQ multiplex PCR; TCRdb keeps in-frame clones, though not all of them. The sample shows roughly 66,000 clones, about 90% of them seen only once. Sequenced: peripheral blood. The receptors originated from a human donor in a cohort sampled during active COVID-19.

This rearrangement joins TRBV2 to TRBJ2-1; D may be TRBD2 (6 bases). The V end was cut by 4 bases, the J end by 4 bases, with 11 bases between. CDR1 and CDR2 (germline): SNHLY, FYNNEI. The CDR3 is made up of 14 amino acids. CDR3 nucleotide sequence: TGTGCCAGCAGTGTCGGTGGGGGGTACAATGAGCAGTTCTTC. Residues: CASSVGGGYNEQFF.

The chain couples TRBV5-1 to TRBJ2-3; 9 bases align to TRBD2. The germline V gene encodes CDR1 SGHRS and CDR2 YFSETQ. V shed 2 bases and J 0 bases; nucleotides not matched to a gene: 1. The CDR3 loop spans 15 amino acids. The CDR3 loop is CASSFLAGSTDTQYF. Written as DNA, the CDR3 is TGCGCCAGCAGCTTTCTAGCGGGGAGCACAGATACGCAGTATTTT.

J is TRBJ2-7 and V is TRBV6-5, with 9 positions matching TRBD1. With 4 bases clipped from V and 1 base from J, the junction kept 8 bases outside the gene matches. Germline CDR1 and CDR2: MNHEY and SVGAGI. CDR3 length equals 16 residues. This CDR3 is CASSSPGTGNSYEQYF. In nucleotides, the CDR3 is TGTGCCAGCAGTTCCCCCGGGACAGGGAATTCCTACGAGCAGTACTTC.

This clone came up once. The J gene is TRBJ1-5, the V gene TRBV20-1; D gene ambiguous. The V and J ends lost 3 bases and 0 bases respectively, with 9 bases between them. CDR3 length: 14 residues. From germline, CDR1 is DFQATT and CDR2 SNEGSKA (reference sequence). In nucleotides, the CDR3 is TGCAGTGCTAGTCGGGGTGATAGCAATCAGCCCCAGCATTTT. It is translated as CSASRGDSNQPQHF.

The genes are TRBV4-2 and TRBJ2-3; the match to TRBD2 covers 8 bases. The V and J ends lost 8 bases and 3 bases, in that order; junction bases with no gene match: 13. The CDR3 loop spans 16 amino acids. Germline V gene data show CDR1 as LGHNA and CDR2 as YNFKEQ. CDR3 loop: CASSKSGLVETDTQYF. In DNA, the CDR3 is TGTGCCAGCTCCAAGTCGGGACTAGTCGAAACAGATACGCAGTATTTT.

The rearrangement joins TRBV5-4 to TRBJ2-7; 8 bases match TRBD1. The CDR3 loop spans 13 amino acids. Germline trimming cut 0 bases from V and 4 bases from J; bases unmatched to any gene: 0. Germline assignment: CDR1 SGHNT and CDR2 YYREEE (reference sequence). CDR3 nucleotide sequence: TGTGCCAGCAGCTTGGGGACAGGGTACGAGCAGTACTTC. It encodes CASSLGTGYEQYF.

The V and J genes are TRBV7-9 and TRBJ2-7; 7 bases match TRBD2. The CDR3 loop spans 14 amino acids. J was trimmed by 0 bases and V by 2 bases; bases with no gene match: 1. The germline V gene has CDR1 SEHNR and CDR2 FQNEAQ (reference sequence). The CDR3 region is CASSLLADSYEQYF. Written as DNA, the CDR3 is TGTGCCAGCAGCTTACTAGCGGACTCCTACGAGCAGTACTTC. Together with reference TRBV7-9 and TRBJ2-7, the CDR3 gives the full variable domain: DTGVSQNPRHKITKRGQNVTFRCDPISEHNRLYWYRQTLGQGPEFLTYFQNEAQLEKSRLLSDRFSAERPKGSFSTLEIQRTEQGDSAMYLCASSLLADSYEQYFGPGTRLTVT.

The chain is built from TRBV21-1 and TRBJ1-1; the table's D call, TRBD1, has no DNA check behind it. TRBV21-1 is a pseudogene segment. The length of the CDR3 is 15 residues. CDR3 sequence reads: CASSTGDSLDTEAFF. CDR3 nucleotide sequence: TGTGCCAGCAGCACCGGCGACAGTCTCGACACTGAAGCTTTCTTT.

This clone was seen just once. This rearrangement joins TRBV2 to TRBJ2-3, with 13 bases identical to TRBD2. V lost 0 bases and J lost 5; bases outside the gene matches: 5. Germline V gene lookup returns CDR1 SNHLY and CDR2 FYNNEI. The CDR3 runs 17 residues. The CDR3 is CASSEAELAGGVDTQYF. CDR3 DNA: TGTGCCAGCAGTGAAGCGGAACTAGCGGGAGGGGTAGATACGCAGTATTTT. The full variable domain, in which reference TRBV2 and TRBJ2-3 provide the parts outside the CDR3, is EPEVTQTPSHQVTQMGQEVILRCVPISNHLYFYWYRQILGQKVEFLVSFYNNEISEKSEIFDDQFSVERPDGSNFTLKIRSTKLEDSAMYFCASSEAELAGGVDTQYFGPGTRLTVL.

V and J are TRBV3-1 (or the pseudogene TRBV3-2) and TRBJ1-1; no definite D call. The V gene's germline CDR1 is LGHDT and CDR2 YNNKEL (reference sequence). V gave up 3 bases and J gave up 0 bases, with 5 bases separating them. This CDR3 contains 13 residues. The CDR3 bases are TGTGCCAGCAGCCATGACATGAACACTGAAGCTTTCTTT. Translated, it gives CASSHDMNTEAFF.

The chain joins TRBV7-3 to TRBJ2-1; weak D call: TRBD2 (5 bases). Deletions cut 5 bases from V and 8 bases from J, with 19 bases between. The CDR3 loop spans 15 amino acids. Germline-derived CDR1 and CDR2 are SGHTA and FQGTGA. In DNA, the CDR3 is TGTGCCAGCAGCCTAAGCCCTAAGGAGGTCGATGAGCAGTTCTTC. Protein sequence: CASSLSPKEVDEQFF.

The chain carries TRBV5-1 and TRBJ2-3, with 10 bases fitting TRBD1. Trimming took 4 bases from V and 7 from J; bases not matched to a gene: 6. The CDR3 is 14 amino acids. Germline CDR1 is SGHRS and CDR2 is YFSETQ. The CDR3, as DNA: TGCGCCAGCAGCACAGACAGGGGGCCGAATACGCAGTATTTT. The encoded protein is CASSTDRGPNTQYF.

V is TRBV6-4 and J is TRBJ2-7; 7 nucleotides match TRBD1. CDR1 is MRHNA, CDR2 SNTAGT, per germline. Trimming cost V 0 bases and J 3 bases; bases outside gene matches: 2. The length of the CDR3 is 14 residues. CDR3 protein: CASSDSGQYYEQYF. In DNA form, the CDR3 reads TGTGCCAGCAGTGACTCGGGACAGTACTACGAGCAGTACTTC.

V usage is TRBV27 and J usage is TRBJ1-4; D is unresolved. CDR1 is MNHEY and CDR2 is SMNVEV in the germline V gene (reference sequence). Trimming left V 6 bases short and J 11 bases short, with 25 bases between. The CDR3 has 16 amino acids. CDR3 amino acids: CASSLNSSGGKSKLFF. The CDR3 nucleotides read TGTGCCAGCAGCTTAAATTCGTCGGGTGGAAAGTCGAAACTGTTTTTT.

This chain uses TRBV7-9 with TRBJ2-3; no clear D gene. The ends were cut back, 5 bases at V and 2 bases at J, with 20 bases in the middle. The germline gives CDR1 SEHNR, CDR2 FQNEAQ (reference sequence). CDR3 size: 17 residues. The CDR3 bases are TGTGCCAGCAGCCTCGCGAAGTTGGGCCGAAACACAGATACGCAGTATTTT. Translated, it gives CASSLAKLGRNTDTQYF.

A single count supports this clone. The rearrangement links TRBV5-4 to TRBJ2-2; 10 positions match TRBD1. V was clipped by 4 bases and J by 5 bases; unmatched bases: 5. Germline V gene data show CDR1 as SGHNT and CDR2 as YYREEE (reference sequence). This CDR3 spans 15 amino acids. CDR3 protein: CASSLGQGKTGELFF. CDR3 coding DNA: TGTGCCAGCAGCCTGGGACAGGGGAAGACCGGGGAGCTGTTTTTT.

The chain couples TRBV28 to TRBJ1-4; D is perhaps TRBD1 (6 bases). This CDR3 comprises 12 residues. Germline V CDR1 and CDR2: MDHEN, SYDVKM. Deletions cut 9 bases from V and 5 bases from J, with 10 bases between. The CDR3 reads CASGQRNEKLFF. Here the CDR3 DNA reads TGTGCCAGTGGACAGCGGAATGAAAAACTGTTTTTT.

The count of this clone is one. J is TRBJ1-3 and V is TRBV11-3; weak D call: TRBD1 (6 bases). Germline V gives CDR1 SGHNT, CDR2 YENEEA. The ends were cut back, 5 bases at V and 2 bases at J, with 16 bases in the middle. This CDR3 has 16 amino acids. The CDR3 here is CASSQTTGGPGNTIYF. As DNA, the CDR3 is TGTGCCAGCAGCCAGACGACGGGGGGGCCTGGAAACACCATATATTTT.

The J gene is TRBJ2-7, the V gene TRBV4-3; 11 nucleotides align to TRBD2. V dropped 6 bases and J dropped 0; count of bases not matched to a gene: 4. The CDR3 loop spans 15 amino acids. Germline V lookup: CDR1 LGHNA, CDR2 YSLEER. The CDR3 loop is CASSQGLAVSYEQYF. In nucleotides, the CDR3 is TGCGCCAGCAGTCAGGGACTAGCGGTCTCCTACGAGCAGTACTTC.

This clone was seen a handful of times. The chain joins TRBV6-2 or TRBV6-3 to TRBJ2-7; 8 bases agree with TRBD1. The junction had 5 bases not matched to a gene; V was cut back by 5 bases and J by 2 bases. The length of the CDR3 is 14 residues. Per germline, CDR1 MNHEY and CDR2 SVGEGT. CDR3 region: CASSRTGGPYEQYF. The DNA for the CDR3 is TGTGCCAGCAGTCGTACAGGGGGTCCCTACGAGCAGTACTTC.

The rearrangement links TRBV28 to TRBJ1-6; a possible D gene is TRBD1 (5 bases). There are 15 residues in the CDR3. CDR1 is MDHEN, CDR2 SYDVKM, per germline. Trimming pared 7 bases from V and 14 bases from J, leaving 24 bases between. The CDR3 loop reads CASIDEGRRRPALHF. The CDR3 region has the DNA TGTGCCAGCATCGATGAGGGGAGGCGAAGGCCGGCCCTCCACTTT.

V gene TRBV7-9 combines with J gene TRBJ1-1; no clear D. The V end lost 3 bases, the J end lost 1 base, and 6 bases lay between the germline ends. The CDR3 is 13 amino acids. The germline gives CDR1 SEHNR, CDR2 FQNEAQ (reference sequence). CDR3 loop: CASSLRGNTEAFF. CDR3 sequence (DNA): TGTGCCAGCAGCTTGCGTGGGAACACTGAAGCTTTCTTT.